The entry below gives a single T cell receptor (beta chain) sequence along with its context. Its antigen is undetermined. Other DNA sequences in this specimen translate into the identical CDR3. Stated treatment: oral pan-JAK inhibitor, 5-10 mg twice daily. This specimen belongs to a study of CD8+ T cells in alopecia areata. Findings and limits, study-wide: Scalp lesions, especially in alopecia totalis/universalis, had higher clonality than normal scalp. Any link of baseline CD8+ expansion to response, resting on one nonresponder, remains uncertain.

RNA was extracted and reverse transcribed into cDNA as the sequencing template. Profiling relied on immunoSEQ multiplex PCR, and the TCRdb table lists in-frame clones only, not all of them. The sample comprises about 190,000 clones, about 60% of which are singletons, and less than 0.8% rests with the top ten. This receptor was taken from a human donor with alopecia areata. Specimen: CD4+ T cells sorted from blood, collected at week 4, from a patient treated with tofacitinib.

The CDR3 region is CSVGRSTDTQYF. The CDR3 DNA reads as TGCAGCGTCGGTAGGAGCACAGATACGCAGTATTTT. This rearrangement joins TRBV29-1 to TRBJ2-3; D ambiguous. The length of the CDR3 is 12 residues. Germline V gene sequence: CDR1 SQVTM, CDR2 ANQGSEA. V lost 6 bases to trimming and J lost 0 bases, with 7 bases between them.